This entry is about one T cell receptor beta chain. Antigen: not known. TCRdb's table, derived via immunoSEQ multiplex PCR, lists solely in-frame clones and lacks some. The data show approximately 2.4 million clones, under 97% seen once. This specimen belongs to a study of shared clonotypes between healthy human individuals. Whole-study findings and limits: Sampling included only blood; tissue repertoires likely differ.

Sequences were obtained from naive CD4+ T cells sorted from blood. Noted subset: CD45RA+ positively selected. This receptor was obtained from a man aged 18 to 29 in good health.

The CDR3 region is CASSPGSSGGSTDTQYF. CDR3 bases: TGCGCCAGCAGCCCGGGGTCTAGCGGGGGGAGCACAGATACGCAGTATTTT. The chain joins TRBV5-1 to TRBJ2-3; 11 bases match TRBD2. Germline assignment: CDR1 SGHRS and CDR2 YFSETQ. The CDR3 runs to 17 residues. V lost 4 bases and J lost 0; bases outside the gene matches: 7.